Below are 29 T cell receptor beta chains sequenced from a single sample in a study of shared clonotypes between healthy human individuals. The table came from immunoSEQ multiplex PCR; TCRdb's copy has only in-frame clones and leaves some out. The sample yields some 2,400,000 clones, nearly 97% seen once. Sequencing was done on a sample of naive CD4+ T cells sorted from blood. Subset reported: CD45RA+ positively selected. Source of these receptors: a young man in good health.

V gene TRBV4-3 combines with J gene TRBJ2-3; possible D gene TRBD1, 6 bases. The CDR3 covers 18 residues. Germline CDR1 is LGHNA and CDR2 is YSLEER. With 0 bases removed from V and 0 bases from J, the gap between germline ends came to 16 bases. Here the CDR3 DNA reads TGCGCCAGCAGCCAAGATACGAGGACAGCTTCTAGCACAGATACGCAGTATTTT. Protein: CASSQDTRTASSTDTQYF.

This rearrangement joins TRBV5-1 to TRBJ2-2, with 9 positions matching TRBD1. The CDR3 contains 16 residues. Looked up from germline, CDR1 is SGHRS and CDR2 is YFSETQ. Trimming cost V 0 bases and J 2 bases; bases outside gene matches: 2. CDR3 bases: TGCGCCAGCAGCTTGGGGACAGGGGTCAACACCGGGGAGCTGTTTTTT. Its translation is CASSLGTGVNTGELFF.

The CDR3 sequence is CASSLDSNSNTEAFF. DNA of the CDR3: TGTGCCAGTAGTTTGGACAGCAACTCGAACACTGAAGCTTTCTTT. The genes are TRBV19 and TRBJ1-1, with D perhaps TRBD1 (6 bases). Germline CDR1 and CDR2: LNHDA and SQIVND (reference sequence). The CDR3 extends over 15 amino acids. V was pared by 5 bases and J by 1 base, with 14 bases between.

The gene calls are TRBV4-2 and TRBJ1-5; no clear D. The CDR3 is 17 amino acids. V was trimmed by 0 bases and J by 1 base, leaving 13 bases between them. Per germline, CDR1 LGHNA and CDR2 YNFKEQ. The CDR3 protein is CASSQEDFSLSNQPQHF. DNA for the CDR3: TGTGCCAGCAGCCAAGAAGATTTTTCCCTAAGCAATCAGCCCCAGCATTTT.

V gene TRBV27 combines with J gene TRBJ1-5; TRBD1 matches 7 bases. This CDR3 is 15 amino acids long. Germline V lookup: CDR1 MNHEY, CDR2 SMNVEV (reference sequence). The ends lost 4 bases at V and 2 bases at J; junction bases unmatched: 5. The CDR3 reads CASSSGGVGNQPQHF. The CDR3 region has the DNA TGTGCCAGCAGTTCAGGGGGGGTTGGCAATCAGCCCCAGCATTTT.

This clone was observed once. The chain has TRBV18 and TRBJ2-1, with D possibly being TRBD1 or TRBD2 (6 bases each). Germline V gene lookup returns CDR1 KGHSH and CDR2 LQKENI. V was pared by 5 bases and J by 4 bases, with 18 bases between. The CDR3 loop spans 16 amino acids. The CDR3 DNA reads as TGTGCCAGCTCAACGGCTTTTGGGGGGCAATACAATGAGCAGTTCTTC. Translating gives CASSTAFGGQYNEQFF.

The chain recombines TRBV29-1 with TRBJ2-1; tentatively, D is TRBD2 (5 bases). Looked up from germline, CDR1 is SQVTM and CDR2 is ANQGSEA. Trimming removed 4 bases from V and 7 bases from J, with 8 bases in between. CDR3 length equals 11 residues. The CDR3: CSVAERNEQFF. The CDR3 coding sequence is TGCAGCGTTGCCGAGCGGAATGAGCAGTTCTTC.

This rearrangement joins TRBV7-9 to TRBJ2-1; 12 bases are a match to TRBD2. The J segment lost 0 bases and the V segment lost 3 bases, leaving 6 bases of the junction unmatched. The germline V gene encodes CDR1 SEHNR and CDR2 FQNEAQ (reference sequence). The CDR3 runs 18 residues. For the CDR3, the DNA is TGTGCCAGCAGCTTCGGGCTAGCGGGAGGGCCCTCCTACAATGAGCAGTTCTTC. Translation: CASSFGLAGGPSYNEQFF. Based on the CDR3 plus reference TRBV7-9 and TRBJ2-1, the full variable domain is DTGVSQNPRHKITKRGQNVTFRCDPISEHNRLYWYRQTLGQGPEFLTYFQNEAQLEKSRLLSDRFSAERPKGSFSTLEIQRTEQGDSAMYLCASSFGLAGGPSYNEQFFGPGTRLTVL.

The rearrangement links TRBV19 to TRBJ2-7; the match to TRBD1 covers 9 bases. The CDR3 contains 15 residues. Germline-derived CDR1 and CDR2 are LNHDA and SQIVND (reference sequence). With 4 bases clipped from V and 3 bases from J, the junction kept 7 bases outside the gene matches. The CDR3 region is CASSTDGTGRYEQYF. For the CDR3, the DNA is TGTGCCAGTAGTACCGATGGGACAGGGCGCTACGAGCAGTACTTC.

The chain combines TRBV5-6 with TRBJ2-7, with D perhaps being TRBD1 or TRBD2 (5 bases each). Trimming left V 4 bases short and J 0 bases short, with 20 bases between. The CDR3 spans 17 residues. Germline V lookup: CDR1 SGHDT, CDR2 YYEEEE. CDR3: CASSARHRDAYSYEQYF. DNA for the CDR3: TGTGCCAGCAGCGCACGTCACCGGGACGCCTACTCCTACGAGCAGTACTTC.

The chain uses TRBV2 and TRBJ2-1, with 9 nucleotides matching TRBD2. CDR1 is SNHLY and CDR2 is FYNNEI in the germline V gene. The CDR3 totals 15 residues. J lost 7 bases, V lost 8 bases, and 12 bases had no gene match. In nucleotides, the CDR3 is TGTGCCAGCCGGCGGGAGGGCCTGTTCGGGAATGAGCAGTTCTTC. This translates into CASRREGLFGNEQFF.

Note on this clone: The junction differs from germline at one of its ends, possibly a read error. This chain's CDR3 is CAWRAWDGVGF. CDR3 coding DNA: TGTGCCTGGAGGGCCTGGGACGGAGTGGGGTTT. The V call is TRBV30, the J call TRBJ1-4; weak D call: TRBD1 (5 bases). Germline-derived CDR1 and CDR2 are GTSNPN and SVGIG (reference sequence). This CDR3 contains 11 residues. The full variable domain, in which reference TRBV30 and TRBJ1-4 provide the parts outside the CDR3, is SQTIHQWPATLVQPVGSPLSLECTVEGTSNPNLYWYRQAAGRGLQLLFYSVGIGQISSEVPQNLSASRPQDRQFILSSKKLLLSDSGFYLCAWRAWDGVGFGSGTQLSVL.

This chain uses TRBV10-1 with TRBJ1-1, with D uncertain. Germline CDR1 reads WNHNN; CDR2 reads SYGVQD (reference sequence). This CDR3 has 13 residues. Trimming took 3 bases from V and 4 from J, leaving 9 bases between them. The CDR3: CASSDSPGTEAFF. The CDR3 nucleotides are TGCGCCAGCAGTGACAGTCCTGGCACTGAAGCTTTCTTT.

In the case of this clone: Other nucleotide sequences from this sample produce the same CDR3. The CDR3: CASSPGQGGTGELFF. CDR3 DNA: TGTGCCAGCTCACCGGGACAGGGAGGAACCGGGGAGCTGTTTTTT. The chain uses TRBV18 and TRBJ2-2, with TRBD1 matching over 9 bases. The germline V gene has CDR1 KGHSH and CDR2 LQKENI. Losses at the gene ends were 3 bases for V and 5 bases for J; bases not matched to a gene: 4. The CDR3 is 15 residues long. Full variable domain (remainder filled in from reference TRBV18 and TRBJ2-2): NAGVMQNPRHLVRRRGQEARLRCSPMKGHSHVYWYRQLPEEGLKFMVYLQKENIIDESGMPKERFSAEFPKEGPSILRIQQVVRGDSAAYFCASSPGQGGTGELFFGEGSRLTVL.

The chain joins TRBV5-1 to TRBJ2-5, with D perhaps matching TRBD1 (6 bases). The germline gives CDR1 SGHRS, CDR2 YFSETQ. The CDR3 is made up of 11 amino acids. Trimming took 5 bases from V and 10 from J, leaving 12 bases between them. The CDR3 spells CASRRQDDQYF. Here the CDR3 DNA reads TGCGCCAGCAGAAGACAGGACGACCAGTACTTC.

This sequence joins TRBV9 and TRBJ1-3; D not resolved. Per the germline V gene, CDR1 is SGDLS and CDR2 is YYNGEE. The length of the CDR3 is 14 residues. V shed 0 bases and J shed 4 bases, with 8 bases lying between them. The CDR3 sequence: CASSVDYTGNTIYF. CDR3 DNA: TGTGCCAGCAGCGTAGACTACACAGGAAACACCATATATTTT.

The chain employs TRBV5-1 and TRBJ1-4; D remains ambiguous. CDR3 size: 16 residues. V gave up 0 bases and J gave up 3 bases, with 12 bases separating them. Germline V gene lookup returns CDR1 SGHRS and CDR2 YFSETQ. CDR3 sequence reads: CASSLAGSTANEKLFF. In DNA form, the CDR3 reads TGCGCCAGCAGCTTGGCCGGGAGTACGGCTAATGAAAAACTGTTTTTT.

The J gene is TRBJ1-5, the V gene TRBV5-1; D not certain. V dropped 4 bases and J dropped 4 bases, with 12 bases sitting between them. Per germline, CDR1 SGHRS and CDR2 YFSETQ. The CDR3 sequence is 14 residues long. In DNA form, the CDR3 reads TGCGCCAGCAGCGTAGGAGGACCGAATCAGCCCCAGCATTTT. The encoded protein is CASSVGGPNQPQHF.

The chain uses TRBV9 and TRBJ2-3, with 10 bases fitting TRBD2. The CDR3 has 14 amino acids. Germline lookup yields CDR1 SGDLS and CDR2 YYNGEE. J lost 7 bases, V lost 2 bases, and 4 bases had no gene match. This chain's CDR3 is CASSVGTSANTQYF. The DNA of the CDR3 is TGTGCCAGCAGCGTTGGGACTAGCGCCAATACGCAGTATTTT.

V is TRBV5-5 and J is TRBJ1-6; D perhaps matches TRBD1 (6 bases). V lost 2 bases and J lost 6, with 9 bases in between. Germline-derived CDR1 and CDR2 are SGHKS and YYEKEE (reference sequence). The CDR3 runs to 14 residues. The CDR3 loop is CASSFGGGNSPLHF. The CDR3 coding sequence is TGTGCCAGCAGCTTTGGAGGGGGTAATTCACCCCTCCACTTT.

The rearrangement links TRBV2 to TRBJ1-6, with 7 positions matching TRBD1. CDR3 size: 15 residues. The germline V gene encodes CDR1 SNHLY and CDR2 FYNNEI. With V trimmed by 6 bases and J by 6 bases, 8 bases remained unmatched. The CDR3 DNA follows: TGTGCCAGCAGGACAGGGCCGACGGGTAATTCACCCCTCCACTTT. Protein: CASRTGPTGNSPLHF.

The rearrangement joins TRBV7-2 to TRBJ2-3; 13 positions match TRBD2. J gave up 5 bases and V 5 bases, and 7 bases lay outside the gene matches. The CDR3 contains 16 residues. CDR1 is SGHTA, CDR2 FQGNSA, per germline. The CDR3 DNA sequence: TGTGCCAGCAGCCCCCGGACTAGCGGGGGAGGAGATACGCAGTATTTT. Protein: CASSPRTSGGGDTQYF.

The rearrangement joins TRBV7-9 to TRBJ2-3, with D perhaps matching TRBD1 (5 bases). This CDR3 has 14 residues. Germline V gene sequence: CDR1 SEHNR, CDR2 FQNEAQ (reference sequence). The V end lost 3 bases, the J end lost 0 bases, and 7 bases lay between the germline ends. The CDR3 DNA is TGTGCCAGCAGCTTCGACAGTAGCACAGATACGCAGTATTTT. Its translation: CASSFDSSTDTQYF.

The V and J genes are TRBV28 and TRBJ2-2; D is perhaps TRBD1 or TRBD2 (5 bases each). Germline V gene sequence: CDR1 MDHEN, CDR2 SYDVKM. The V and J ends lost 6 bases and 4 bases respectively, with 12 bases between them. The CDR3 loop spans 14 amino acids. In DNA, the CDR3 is TGTGCCAGCAGCGTGGGGGTGAGCACCGGGGAGCTGTTTTTT. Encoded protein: CASSVGVSTGELFF.

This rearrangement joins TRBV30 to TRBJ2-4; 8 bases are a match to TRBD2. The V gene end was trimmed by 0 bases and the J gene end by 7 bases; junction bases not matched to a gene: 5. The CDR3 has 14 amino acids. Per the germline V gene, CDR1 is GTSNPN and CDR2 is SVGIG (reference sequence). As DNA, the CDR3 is TGTGCCTGGAGTGTACGGCGGGGGGAGAACATTCAGTACTTC. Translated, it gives CAWSVRRGENIQYF.

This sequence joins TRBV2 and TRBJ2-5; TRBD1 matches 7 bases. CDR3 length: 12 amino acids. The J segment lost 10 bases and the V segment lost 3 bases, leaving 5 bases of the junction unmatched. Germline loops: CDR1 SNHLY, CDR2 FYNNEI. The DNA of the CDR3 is TGTGCCAGCAGTGAGGGGACAGCCGGCCAGTACTTC. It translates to CASSEGTAGQYF.

CDR3 nucleotides: TGTGCCAGCAGCCCCGGCCGGGCTAGCGGATATAGCTCCTACAATGAGCAGTTCTTC. It is translated as CASSPGRASGYSSYNEQFF. The rearrangement links TRBV7-2 to TRBJ2-1, with 7 bases lining up with TRBD2. Looked up from germline, CDR1 is SGHTA and CDR2 is FQGNSA. This CDR3 has 19 amino acids. Trimming at V came to 5 bases and at J to 0 bases, leaving 16 bases not matched to a gene.

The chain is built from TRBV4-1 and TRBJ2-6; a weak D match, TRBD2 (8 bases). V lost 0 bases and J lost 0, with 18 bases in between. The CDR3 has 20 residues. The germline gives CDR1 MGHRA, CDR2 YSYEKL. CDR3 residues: CASSQDPGGTVRSGANVLTF. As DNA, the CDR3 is TGCGCCAGCAGCCAAGATCCGGGGGGGACAGTCCGCTCTGGGGCCAACGTCCTGACTTTC.

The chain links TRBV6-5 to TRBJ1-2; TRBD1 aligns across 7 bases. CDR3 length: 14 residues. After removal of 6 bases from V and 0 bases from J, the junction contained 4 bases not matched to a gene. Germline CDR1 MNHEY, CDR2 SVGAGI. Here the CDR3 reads CASRRQGPNYGYTF. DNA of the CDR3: TGTGCCAGCAGACGACAGGGTCCTAACTATGGCTACACCTTC.